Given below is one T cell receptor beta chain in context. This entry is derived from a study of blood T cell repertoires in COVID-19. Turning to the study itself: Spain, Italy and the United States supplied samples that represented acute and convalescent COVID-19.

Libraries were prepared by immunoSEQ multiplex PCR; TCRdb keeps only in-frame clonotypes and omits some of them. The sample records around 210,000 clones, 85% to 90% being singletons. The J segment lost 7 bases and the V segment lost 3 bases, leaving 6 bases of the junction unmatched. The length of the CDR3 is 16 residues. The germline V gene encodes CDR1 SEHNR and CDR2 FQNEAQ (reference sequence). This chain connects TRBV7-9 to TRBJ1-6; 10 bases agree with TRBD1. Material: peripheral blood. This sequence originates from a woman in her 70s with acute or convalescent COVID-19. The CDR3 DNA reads TGTGCCAGCAGCTTTAGTACGGGACAGGGGAATTCACCCCTCCACTTT. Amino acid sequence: CASSFSTGQGNSPLHF.